This T cell receptor (beta chain) appears in the sequencing data of a study of shared clonotypes between healthy human individuals. Notes on the study in general: Against clonotypes common to all four donors, non-shared ones had lower generation probabilities.

Germline lookup yields CDR1 MNHEY and CDR2 SMNVEV (reference sequence). Between the trimmed V and J ends, which lost 0 bases and 3 bases, there was a span of 6 bases. The CDR3 runs to 13 residues. Naive CD8 isolation took CD45RO-negative cells positively selected for CCR7 and excluded terminally differentiated effector memory CD45RA+ cells. Profiled with immunoSEQ multiplex PCR; TCRdb holds only in-frame clones, not every one. This table has hundreds of thousands of clones, around 96% appearing once. About this clone: Its antigen is currently unknown. Other DNA sequences of this sample code for an identical CDR3.

V is TRBV27 and J is TRBJ2-7; D remains unclear. The sequenced sample was naive CD8+ T cells sorted from blood. This receptor was obtained from a woman in her thirties in good health. Here the CDR3 DNA reads TGTGCCAGCAGTTTATCAGGCCGCTACGAGCAGTACTTC. It specifies CASSLSGRYEQYF.